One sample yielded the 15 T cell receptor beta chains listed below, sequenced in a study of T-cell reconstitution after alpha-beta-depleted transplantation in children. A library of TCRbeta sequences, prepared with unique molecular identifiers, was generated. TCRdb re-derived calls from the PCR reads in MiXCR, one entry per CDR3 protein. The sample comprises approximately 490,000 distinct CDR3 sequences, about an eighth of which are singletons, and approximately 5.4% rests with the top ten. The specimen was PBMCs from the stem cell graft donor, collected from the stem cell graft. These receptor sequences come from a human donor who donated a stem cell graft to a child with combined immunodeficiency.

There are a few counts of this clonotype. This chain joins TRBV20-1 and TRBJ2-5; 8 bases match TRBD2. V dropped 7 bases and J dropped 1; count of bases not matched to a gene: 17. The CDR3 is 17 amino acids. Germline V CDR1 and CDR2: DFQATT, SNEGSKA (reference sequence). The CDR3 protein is CSGTGTRLNALQETQYF. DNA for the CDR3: TGCAGTGGGACCGGGACTAGGCTTAATGCCCTCCAAGAGACCCAGTACTTC.

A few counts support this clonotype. Written as DNA, the CDR3 is TGCGCCAGCAGCCAAGGTCGGACAGGGTGGGACGAGCAGTACTTC. It is translated as CASSQGRTGWDEQYF. The chain recombines TRBV4-3 with TRBJ2-7; TRBD1 matches 8 bases. CDR1 is LGHNA and CDR2 is YSLEER in the germline V gene. This CDR3 region has 15 residues. V was pared by 1 base and J by 5 bases, with 7 bases of the junction left unmatched.

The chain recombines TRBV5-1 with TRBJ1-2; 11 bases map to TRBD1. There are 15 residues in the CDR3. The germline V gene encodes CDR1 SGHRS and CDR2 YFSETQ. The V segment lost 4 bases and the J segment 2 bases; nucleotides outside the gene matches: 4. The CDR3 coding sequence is TGCGCCAGCAGCCCCCGGACAGGGGGCAACTATGGCTACACCTTC. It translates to CASSPRTGGNYGYTF.

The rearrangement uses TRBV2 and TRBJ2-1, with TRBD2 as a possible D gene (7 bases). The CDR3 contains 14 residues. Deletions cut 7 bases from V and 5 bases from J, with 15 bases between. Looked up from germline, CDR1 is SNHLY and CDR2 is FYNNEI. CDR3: CASKQGLRNNEQFF. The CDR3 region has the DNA TGTGCCAGCAAACAGGGACTACGCAACAATGAGCAGTTCTTC.

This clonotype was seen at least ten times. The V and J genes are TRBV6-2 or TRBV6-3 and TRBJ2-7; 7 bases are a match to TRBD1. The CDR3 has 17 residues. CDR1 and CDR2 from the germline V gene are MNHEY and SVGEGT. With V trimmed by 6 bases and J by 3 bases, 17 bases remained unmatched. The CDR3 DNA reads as TGTGCCAGCAGCAAAGGGACAGCACCACTGGGGAGCTACGAGCAGTACTTC. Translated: CASSKGTAPLGSYEQYF.

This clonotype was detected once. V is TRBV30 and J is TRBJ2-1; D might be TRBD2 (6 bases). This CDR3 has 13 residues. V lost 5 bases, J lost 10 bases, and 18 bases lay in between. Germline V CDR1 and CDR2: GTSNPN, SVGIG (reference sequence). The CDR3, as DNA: TGTGCCTGGGCCCGCGGGACGGTAGACGAGCAGTTCTTC. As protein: CAWARGTVDEQFF.

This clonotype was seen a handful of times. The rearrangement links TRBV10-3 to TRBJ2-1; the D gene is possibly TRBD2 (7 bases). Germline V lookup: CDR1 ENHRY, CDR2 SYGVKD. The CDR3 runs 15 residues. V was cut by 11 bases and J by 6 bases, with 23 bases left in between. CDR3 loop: CASGGGGEYRNEQFF. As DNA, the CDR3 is TGTGCCTCCGGGGGAGGGGGAGAGTACCGCAATGAGCAGTTCTTC.

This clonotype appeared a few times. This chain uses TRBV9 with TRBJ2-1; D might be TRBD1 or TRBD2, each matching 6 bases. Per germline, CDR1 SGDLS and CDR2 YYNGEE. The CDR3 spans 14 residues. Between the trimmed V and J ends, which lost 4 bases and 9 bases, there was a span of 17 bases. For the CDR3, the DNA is TGTGCCAGCAGCCCACCGGGGGCCGATTTTGAGCAGTTCTTC. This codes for CASSPPGADFEQFF. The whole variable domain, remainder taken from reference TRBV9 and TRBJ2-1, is DSGVTQTPKHLITATGQRVTLRCSPRSGDLSVYWYQQSLDQGLQFLIQYYNGEERAKGNILERFSAQQFPDLHSELNLSSLELGDSALYFCASSPPGADFEQFFGPGTRLTVL.

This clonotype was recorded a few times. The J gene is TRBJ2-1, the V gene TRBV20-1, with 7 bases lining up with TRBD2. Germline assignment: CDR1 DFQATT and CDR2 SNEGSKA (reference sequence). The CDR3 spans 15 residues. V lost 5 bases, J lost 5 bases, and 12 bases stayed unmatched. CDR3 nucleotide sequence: TGCAGTGCTGTGAGGGTTGGGGGGGTTAACAATGAGCAGTTCTTC. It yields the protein CSAVRVGGVNNEQFF.

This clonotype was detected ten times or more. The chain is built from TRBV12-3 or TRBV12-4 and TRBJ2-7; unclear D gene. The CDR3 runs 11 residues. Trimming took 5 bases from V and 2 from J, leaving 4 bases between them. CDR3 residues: CASSLPYEQYF. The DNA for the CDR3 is TGTGCCAGCAGTCTACCCTACGAGCAGTACTTC.

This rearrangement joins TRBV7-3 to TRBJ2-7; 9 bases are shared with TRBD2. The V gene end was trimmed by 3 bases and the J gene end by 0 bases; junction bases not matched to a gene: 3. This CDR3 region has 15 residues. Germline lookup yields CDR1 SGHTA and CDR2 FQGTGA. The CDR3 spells CASSFLAGASYEQYF. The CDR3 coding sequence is TGTGCCAGCAGCTTTTTAGCGGGAGCCTCCTACGAGCAGTACTTC. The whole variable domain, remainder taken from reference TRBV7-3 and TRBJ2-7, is GAGVSQTPSNKVTEKGKYVELRCDPISGHTALYWYRQSLGQGPEFLIYFQGTGAADDSGLPNDRFFAVRPEGSVSTLKIQRTERGDSAVYLCASSFLAGASYEQYFGPGTRLTVT.

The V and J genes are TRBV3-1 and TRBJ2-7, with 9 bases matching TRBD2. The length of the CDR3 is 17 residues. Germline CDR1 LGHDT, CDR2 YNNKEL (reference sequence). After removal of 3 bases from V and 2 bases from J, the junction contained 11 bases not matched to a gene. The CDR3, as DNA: TGTGCCAGCAGCCAGGCGACTAGCGGACGTTTCCCCTACGAGCAGTACTTC. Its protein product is CASSQATSGRFPYEQYF.

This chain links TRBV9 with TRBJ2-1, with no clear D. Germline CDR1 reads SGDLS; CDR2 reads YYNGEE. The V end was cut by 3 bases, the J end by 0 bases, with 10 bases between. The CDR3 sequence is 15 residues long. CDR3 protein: CASSAEISSYNEQFF. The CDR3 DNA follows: TGTGCCAGCAGCGCCGAAATTTCCTCCTACAATGAGCAGTTCTTC.

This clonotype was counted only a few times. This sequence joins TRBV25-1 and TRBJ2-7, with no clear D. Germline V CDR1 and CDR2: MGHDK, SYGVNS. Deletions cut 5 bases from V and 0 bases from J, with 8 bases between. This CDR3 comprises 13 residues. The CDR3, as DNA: TGTGCCAGCAGTACCCCGAGCTCCTACGAGCAGTACTTC. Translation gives CASSTPSSYEQYF.

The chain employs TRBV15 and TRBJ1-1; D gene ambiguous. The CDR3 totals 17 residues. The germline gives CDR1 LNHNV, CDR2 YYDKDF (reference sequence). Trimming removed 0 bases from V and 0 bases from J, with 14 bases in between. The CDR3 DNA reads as TGTGCCACCAGCAGAGATGGAGGATTGGGAGTGAACACTGAAGCTTTCTTT. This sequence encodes CATSRDGGLGVNTEAFF.